What follows are 14 T cell receptor beta chains derived from one specimen sequenced in a study of blood T cell repertoires in COVID-19. This table comes from immunoSEQ multiplex PCR, and its TCRdb copy is limited to in-frame clones, with some not included. This sample has 100,000 to 150,000 clones, with 80% to 90% found just once. Material for sequencing was peripheral blood. These receptor sequences come from a man in his fifties or sixties with active or convalescent COVID-19.

The V and J genes are TRBV19 and TRBJ1-1; no clear D. The length of the CDR3 is 15 residues. The ends were cut back, 6 bases at V and 0 bases at J, with 14 bases in the middle. Per germline, CDR1 LNHDA and CDR2 SQIVND (reference sequence). CDR3 sequence: CASSTRGPMNTEAFF. The DNA of the CDR3 is TGTGCCAGTAGCACTCGAGGGCCCATGAACACTGAAGCTTTCTTT.

This clone was picked up one time. This CDR3 reads CASSDSGVQYF. As DNA, the CDR3 is TGTGCCAGCAGTGACTCGGGGGTTCAGTACTTC. The rearrangement uses TRBV2 and TRBJ2-7; weak D call: TRBD2 (6 bases). V lost 3 bases and J 10 bases, leaving 10 bases between the germline ends. The CDR3 spans 11 residues. The V gene's germline CDR1 is SNHLY and CDR2 FYNNEI.

CDR3 residues: CASSQTSIDNEQFF. CDR3 in DNA: TGTGCCAGCAGCCAGACTAGCATTGACAATGAGCAGTTCTTC. The chain recombines TRBV2 with TRBJ2-1, with 7 bases aligning to TRBD2. From germline, CDR1 is SNHLY and CDR2 FYNNEI. This CDR3 is built from 14 residues. With 6 bases clipped from V and 5 bases from J, the junction kept 7 bases outside the gene matches.

CDR3: CASTTRGIMNTEAFF. DNA for the CDR3: TGTGCCAGTACCACTCGGGGGATAATGAACACTGAAGCTTTCTTT. The chain employs TRBV19 and TRBJ1-1, with a weak D call TRBD1 (5 bases). The CDR3 runs to 15 residues. Germline-derived CDR1 and CDR2 are LNHDA and SQIVND (reference sequence). Trimming pared 7 bases from V and 0 bases from J, leaving 15 bases between. Looking up the rest from reference TRBV19 and TRBJ1-1 gives the full variable domain: DGGITQSPKYLFRKEGQNVTLSCEQNLNHDAMYWYRQDPGQGLRLIYYSQIVNDFQKGDIAEGYSVSREKKESFPLTVTSAQKNPTAFYLCASTTRGIMNTEAFFGQGTRLTVV.

The V gene is TRBV25-1, the J gene TRBJ1-3, with D tentatively TRBD1 (6 bases). Per germline, CDR1 MGHDK and CDR2 SYGVNS. Trimming stripped 5 bases from V and 0 bases from J, with 14 bases between. The CDR3 is 16 amino acids. CDR3 coding DNA: TGTGCCAGCAGTTGGGGGCAAATATCCTCTGGAAACACCATATATTTT. Residues: CASSWGQISSGNTIYF.

This chain uses TRBV29-1 with TRBJ1-4; 10 nucleotides line up with TRBD1. Germline V CDR1 and CDR2: SQVTM, ANQGSEA. Trimming removed 1 base from V and 8 bases from J; junction bases left unmatched: 4. The CDR3 is 14 amino acids. CDR3 amino acids: CSVEVGQGGEKLFF. The CDR3 DNA sequence: TGCAGCGTTGAAGTAGGACAGGGGGGAGAAAAACTGTTTTTT.

The V and J genes are TRBV25-1 and TRBJ1-1; D is undetermined. The V and J ends lost 6 bases and 2 bases respectively, with 7 bases between them. The CDR3 spans 12 residues. Germline V gene lookup returns CDR1 MGHDK and CDR2 SYGVNS. Here the CDR3 reads CASREGNTEAFF. In nucleotides, the CDR3 is TGTGCCAGCAGGGAGGGTAACACTGAAGCTTTCTTT.

This clone has more than one count but fewer than ten. CDR3 region: CASSQERQGGYGYTF. The CDR3 nucleotides are TGCGCCAGCAGCCAAGAAAGACAGGGAGGCTATGGCTACACCTTC. The V and J genes are TRBV4-3 and TRBJ1-2; 7 bases match TRBD1. This CDR3 comprises 15 residues. The germline V gene encodes CDR1 LGHNA and CDR2 YSLEER. J lost 4 bases, V lost 0 bases, and 5 bases had no gene match.

This clone is medium-sized by share. The chain carries TRBV15 and TRBJ2-3; TRBD2 is a possible D gene (6 bases). Germline V gene data show CDR1 as LNHNV and CDR2 as YYDKDF (reference sequence). Trimming pared 11 bases from V and 4 bases from J, leaving 16 bases between. The CDR3 covers 13 residues. The CDR3 protein is CALKEGIADTQYF. CDR3 DNA: TGTGCCCTGAAGGAGGGGATTGCAGATACGCAGTATTTT.

This chain joins TRBV2 and TRBJ1-5; D is unresolved. This CDR3 spans 14 amino acids. Trimming took off 7 bases at V and 2 bases at J, with 12 bases between the two ends. Per germline, CDR1 SNHLY and CDR2 FYNNEI. The CDR3 nucleotides are TGTGCCAGCAAAGTTTCGGGAGGCAATCAGCCCCAGCATTTT. Residues: CASKVSGGNQPQHF.

The rearrangement links TRBV7-2 to TRBJ2-3; TRBD2 matches 9 bases. The junction had 10 bases not matched to a gene; V was cut back by 2 bases and J by 7 bases. Per germline, CDR1 SGHTA and CDR2 FQGNSA. CDR3 length equals 16 residues. This CDR3 is CASSLSLAGKGNTQYF. The DNA of the CDR3 is TGTGCCAGCAGCTTATCCCTAGCGGGGAAAGGAAATACGCAGTATTTT.

This clone was counted only a few times. This chain connects TRBV2 to TRBJ2-7, with a possible D match to TRBD1 (7 bases). Germline V gene lookup returns CDR1 SNHLY and CDR2 FYNNEI. Trimming took 5 bases from V and 0 from J, leaving 14 bases between them. CDR3 length: 15 residues. The CDR3 sequence is CASSRGAGGSYEQYF. The DNA of the CDR3 is TGTGCCAGCAGTAGGGGGGCAGGGGGCTCCTACGAGCAGTACTTC.

V gene TRBV12-3 or TRBV12-4 combines with J gene TRBJ1-2; D possibly corresponds to TRBD1 (5 bases). With 3 bases removed from V and 5 bases from J, the gap between germline ends came to 10 bases. The CDR3 extends over 13 amino acids. The CDR3 loop reads CASSFRGWYGYTF. The CDR3 coding sequence is TGTGCCAGCAGTTTTCGGGGGTGGTATGGCTACACCTTC.

V gene TRBV6-2 or TRBV6-3 combines with J gene TRBJ2-1; weak D call: TRBD2 (6 bases). Looked up from germline, CDR1 is MNHEY and CDR2 is SVGEGT. With 2 bases removed from V and 15 bases from J, the gap between germline ends came to 14 bases. This CDR3 is built from 12 residues. CDR3 DNA sequence: TGTGCCAGCAGTTACCCGCTGGCGGGGAGGTTCTTC. This gives the protein CASSYPLAGRFF.